One sample yielded the 17 T cell receptor beta chains listed below, sequenced in a study of T cells in Graves' hyperthyroidism and ophthalmopathy. TCR beta CDR3 sequences were amplified from RNA transcripts. The HTBI primer set served for first-round RT-PCR of the TCR CDR3. TCRdb used MiXCR to reprocess the multiplex PCR reads, holding one entry per CDR3 protein. This table holds under 800,000 distinct CDR3 sequences, 13% to 15% found once. The sequenced material came from blood. These receptors were taken from a woman aged 18-29 years with Graves' hyperthyroidism.

The rearrangement links TRBV27 to TRBJ2-5; D is ambiguous. The CDR3 has 14 residues. V was clipped by 5 bases and J by 3 bases, with 13 bases between them. Looked up from germline, CDR1 is MNHEY and CDR2 is SMNVEV (reference sequence). CDR3 bases: TGTGCCAGCAGTCCAATCCTCCCGGAAGAGACCCAGTACTTC. Translating gives CASSPILPEETQYF.

At least ten counts were recorded for this clonotype. V is TRBV6-1 and J is TRBJ2-1; 10 nucleotides agree with TRBD1. Germline values: CDR1 MNHNS, CDR2 SASEGT. The CDR3 runs to 16 residues. V gave up 6 bases and J gave up 9 bases; unmatched junction bases: 14. DNA of the CDR3: TGTGCCAGCAGACAGACAGGGGGCGCCCAGGGAATTGAGCAGTTCTTC. This encodes CASRQTGGAQGIEQFF.

This clonotype was found a few times. The rearrangement links TRBV29-1 to TRBJ2-4; D possibly corresponds to TRBD2 (5 bases). The CDR3 spans 14 residues. CDR1 is SQVTM, CDR2 ANQGSEA, per germline. V lost 3 bases and J 2 bases, leaving 11 bases between the germline ends. The DNA of the CDR3 is TGCAGCGTTGAGGGTCGGGGAACCAAAAACATTCAGTACTTC. Amino acids: CSVEGRGTKNIQYF.

The chain joins TRBV7-2 to TRBJ2-2; no reliable D call. The CDR3 runs to 15 residues. V gave up 0 bases and J gave up 6 bases, with 11 bases separating them. Germline V lookup: CDR1 SGHTA, CDR2 FQGNSA. The CDR3 is CASSLAAFRSGELFF. The CDR3 DNA follows: TGTGCCAGCAGCTTAGCGGCCTTTAGGTCCGGGGAGCTGTTTTTT.

Many counts were recorded for this clonotype. The V call is TRBV18, the J call TRBJ2-1; 7 bases match TRBD1. In germline, CDR1 is KGHSH, CDR2 LQKENI. This CDR3 spans 15 amino acids. V dropped 3 bases and J dropped 3; count of bases not matched to a gene: 5. CDR3 sequence: CASSPTRGNYNEQFF. The CDR3 DNA reads TGTGCCAGCTCACCCACCAGGGGGAACTACAATGAGCAGTTCTTC. Variable domain in full (rest from reference TRBV18 and TRBJ2-1): NAGVMQNPRHLVRRRGQEARLRCSPMKGHSHVYWYRQLPEEGLKFMVYLQKENIIDESGMPKERFSAEFPKEGPSILRIQQVVRGDSAAYFCASSPTRGNYNEQFFGPGTRLTVL.

This clonotype has more than one count but fewer than ten. This sequence joins TRBV11-2 and TRBJ2-1; D is ambiguous. V was cut by 6 bases and J by 12 bases, with 15 bases left in between. Germline V gives CDR1 SGHAT, CDR2 FQNNGV. The CDR3 has 12 amino acids. The CDR3 sequence: CASSRLSPVQFF. CDR3 DNA: TGTGCCAGCAGTCGGCTGAGCCCGGTGCAGTTCTTC.

This clonotype was found many times. The rearrangement uses TRBV11-2 and TRBJ1-3; D may be TRBD1 (5 bases). CDR1 is SGHAT and CDR2 is FQNNGV in the germline V gene. V dropped 5 bases and J dropped 0 bases, with 14 bases sitting between them. The CDR3 runs 16 residues. The CDR3 region has the DNA TGTGCCAGCAGCGACGGGGGGGAATCCTCTGGAAACACCATATATTTT. Translation gives CASSDGGESSGNTIYF.

This clonotype was picked up many times. The gene calls are TRBV7-9 and TRBJ2-7; 9 bases are a match to TRBD2. This CDR3 has 15 amino acids. V was pared by 5 bases and J by 4 bases, with 9 bases of the junction left unmatched. Germline V CDR1 and CDR2: SEHNR, FQNEAQ (reference sequence). The CDR3 coding sequence is TGTGCCAGCAGCCCCCCCTTTAGCGGGAGTTACGAGCAGTACTTC. Encoded protein: CASSPPFSGSYEQYF. The variable domain in full, completed from reference TRBV7-9 and TRBJ2-7, reads DTGVSQNPRHKITKRGQNVTFRCDPISEHNRLYWYRQTLGQGPEFLTYFQNEAQLEKSRLLSDRFSAERPKGSFSTLEIQRTEQGDSAMYLCASSPPFSGSYEQYFGPGTRLTVT.

This clonotype was seen a few times. This chain connects TRBV6-1 to TRBJ1-2; the D gene is possibly TRBD1 (5 bases). Germline values: CDR1 MNHNS, CDR2 SASEGT. This CDR3 contains 14 residues. Trimming removed 6 bases at V and 5 bases at J, with 16 bases between. The CDR3 DNA follows: TGTGCCAGCAGGAGAGAGGGACTCGTGTATGGCTACACCTTC. Its translation is CASRREGLVYGYTF.

This chain connects TRBV7-2 to TRBJ2-3, with no clear D. CDR3 length: 16 amino acids. With 6 bases removed from V and 0 bases from J, the gap between germline ends came to 16 bases. Germline CDR1 and CDR2: SGHTA and FQGNSA. CDR3 sequence reads: CASSYTWGTSTDTQYF. The CDR3 region has the DNA TGTGCCAGCAGTTACACGTGGGGAACTAGCACAGATACGCAGTATTTT.

This clonotype was found a few times. The rearrangement uses TRBV7-9 and TRBJ2-1, with 12 bases that match TRBD2. The V segment lost 4 bases and the J segment 6 bases; nucleotides outside the gene matches: 7. CDR1 and CDR2 (germline): SEHNR, FQNEAQ (reference sequence). This CDR3 region has 16 residues. DNA for the CDR3: TGTGCCAGCAGCTCGACTAGCGGGAGTAACGGCAATGAGCAGTTCTTC. It codes for CASSSTSGSNGNEQFF.

The chain uses TRBV12-3 or TRBV12-4 and TRBJ1-1; 7 bases fit TRBD1. The CDR3 extends over 11 amino acids. V shed 6 bases and J 9 bases; nucleotides not matched to a gene: 4. CDR3: CASSSTGKAFF. CDR3 bases: TGTGCCAGCAGCTCGACAGGGAAAGCTTTCTTT.

The chain is built from TRBV6-1 and TRBJ2-1; D not resolved. The germline V and J ends were trimmed by 5 bases and 0 bases, with 14 bases remaining between them. The CDR3 extends over 16 amino acids. Looked up from germline, CDR1 is MNHNS and CDR2 is SASEGT. The CDR3 protein is CASSRVAPSSYNEQFF. DNA of the CDR3: TGTGCCAGCAGTCGGGTCGCTCCCAGCTCCTACAATGAGCAGTTCTTC.

This clonotype was detected a few times. The chain links TRBV5-1 to TRBJ2-1; 8 bases map to TRBD2. Germline assignment: CDR1 SGHRS and CDR2 YFSETQ. Germline trimming cut 2 bases from V and 9 bases from J; bases unmatched to any gene: 7. There are 14 residues in the CDR3. As DNA, the CDR3 is TGCGCCAGCAGCTTTAGGCGGGAGGTGGGTGAGCAGTTCTTC. Translating gives CASSFRREVGEQFF.

The table lists this clonotype with many counts. J is TRBJ1-1 and V is TRBV6-1, with 12 bases lining up with TRBD1. Germline V lookup: CDR1 MNHNS, CDR2 SASEGT. The CDR3 has 18 amino acids. Trimming removed 4 bases from V and 3 bases from J; junction bases left unmatched: 12. This chain's CDR3 is CASSVVGDRGLWYTEAFF. The CDR3 bases are TGTGCCAGCAGTGTAGTGGGGGACAGGGGGCTGTGGTACACTGAAGCTTTCTTT.

This clonotype was picked up a small number of times. This rearrangement joins TRBV5-1 to TRBJ2-3; perhaps TRBD2 as D (6 bases). CDR1 SGHRS and CDR2 YFSETQ come from the germline V gene. The V and J ends lost 0 bases and 4 bases respectively, with 18 bases between them. The CDR3 covers 17 residues. Here the CDR3 reads CASSLAGGGMGADTQYF. CDR3 in DNA: TGCGCCAGCAGCTTGGCCGGCGGCGGGATGGGCGCAGATACGCAGTATTTT.

There are a few counts of this clonotype. The chain recombines TRBV6-6 with TRBJ2-2, with D perhaps matching TRBD2 (5 bases). Germline V CDR1 and CDR2: MNHNY, SVGAGI (reference sequence). This CDR3 region has 18 residues. Trimming pared 2 bases from V and 1 base from J, leaving 17 bases between. As DNA, the CDR3 is TGTGCCAGCAGTTACCGAGGGTTGACGGGCTGGAACACCGGGGAGCTGTTTTTT. It codes for CASSYRGLTGWNTGELFF.